This TCR beta chain came from a study of shared clonotypes between healthy human individuals. At the deep level, the assay was run. Investigators spread the genomic DNA of each subset evenly over several immunoSEQ plates. Spread over ten immunoSEQ deep assay plates, unsorted PBMC DNA underwent sequencing. Assay used: immunoSEQ multiplex PCR; TCRdb lists only in-frame clones, some missing. The sample lists roughly 500,000 clones, 60% to 80% occurring once. Free of recent acute infections or vaccinations, the donors were healthy HIV-negative adults. This sequence was found in a woman in her thirties or forties in good health. Some clones in this sample may be carry-over from other donors' samples. The sample was PBMCs.

The CDR3 nucleotides read TGCGCCAGCAGCCACACCGGGACAGGGTGGGGTATGAACACTGAAGCTTTCTTT. It translates to CASSHTGTGWGMNTEAFF. This chain joins TRBV4-3 and TRBJ1-1; TRBD1 matches 9 bases. Germline V gene lookup returns CDR1 LGHNA and CDR2 YSLEER. The CDR3 has 18 amino acids. The trim removed 3 bases at V and 0 bases at J, leaving 11 bases unmatched.